The 10 T cell receptor beta chains below all came from one sample that was sequenced in a study of cytomegalovirus exposure and HLA in healthy donors. Researchers ran the PCR with 60 Vbeta and 13 Jbeta primers. Some clones are missing from TCRdb's copy, which holds only in-frame ones; the method was immunoSEQ multiplex PCR. Its table records some 120,000 clones. Material for sequencing was PBMCs. These TCRs come from a man in his forties or fifties in good health and CMV-seronegative.

The chain joins TRBV5-4 to TRBJ2-5, with D possibly matching TRBD2 (6 bases). The J call may be incorrect, as the DNA end agrees better with TRBJ2-7. CDR3 length equals 14 residues. In germline, CDR1 is SGHNT, CDR2 YYREEE (reference sequence). The CDR3 is CASSFPGRGGEQYF. The CDR3 region has the DNA TGTGCCAGCAGCTTTCCGGGACGGGGAGGCGAGCAGTACTTC.

This chain joins TRBV7-9 and TRBJ2-1; possible D gene TRBD2, 6 bases. Germline assignment: CDR1 SEHNR and CDR2 FQNEAQ (reference sequence). V lost 1 base and J 0 bases, leaving 7 bases between the germline ends. The CDR3 has 15 residues. The CDR3 DNA reads TGTGCCAGCAGCTTAGGCGGGATCTCCTACAATGAGCAGTTCTTC. It codes for CASSLGGISYNEQFF.

As for this clone: In the same sample, other DNA sequences code for this CDR3. The chain joins TRBV7-2 to TRBJ2-2; perhaps TRBD2 as D (6 bases). The CDR3 runs to 15 residues. CDR1 and CDR2 (germline): SGHTA, FQGNSA. Trimming took 1 base from V and 0 from J, leaving 6 bases between them. For the CDR3, the DNA is TGTGCCAGCAGCTTAGGCGGGACGAACACCGGGGAGCTGTTTTTT. It is translated as CASSLGGTNTGELFF.

Concerning this clone: Compared with germline, one end of the junction differs, possibly owing to a read error. The CDR3 nucleotides read TGTGCCAGCAGCTCAGAGATAGGGGCCACTCCTTACTTC. This gives the protein CASSSEIGATPYF. The chain recombines TRBV7-6 with TRBJ1-2, with a tentative D call TRBD1 (5 bases). Germline V gene data show CDR1 as SGHVS and CDR2 as FNYEAQ. This CDR3 has 13 residues.

This chain connects TRBV29-1 to TRBJ2-2, with 10 nucleotides matching TRBD2. The germline V gene has CDR1 SQVTM and CDR2 ANQGSEA. The V gene end was trimmed by 7 bases and the J gene end by 4 bases; junction bases not matched to a gene: 6. The CDR3 has 14 amino acids. CDR3 nucleotide sequence: TGCAGCGGAATAGCGGGAGGAGTCACCGGGGAGCTGTTTTTT. Protein sequence: CSGIAGGVTGELFF.

The rearrangement uses TRBV5-5 and TRBJ2-2; 8 nucleotides align to TRBD2. V gave up 3 bases and J gave up 4 bases; unmatched junction bases: 14. This CDR3 has 18 residues. CDR1 and CDR2 (germline): SGHKS, YYEKEE (reference sequence). The CDR3 loop reads CASSYWIGGRLLTGELFF. The CDR3, as DNA: TGTGCCAGCAGCTATTGGATCGGCGGGAGGTTACTCACCGGGGAGCTGTTTTTT.

CDR3 in amino acids: CASSLYPAGGAYEQYF. The CDR3 nucleotides are TGTGCCAGCAGTTTATACCCAGCGGGAGGGGCGTACGAGCAGTACTTC. The rearrangement uses TRBV27 and TRBJ2-7; 10 nucleotides line up with TRBD2. This CDR3 has 16 residues. Germline CDR1 is MNHEY and CDR2 is SMNVEV (reference sequence). V shed 1 base and J 4 bases; nucleotides not matched to a gene: 7.

The V and J genes are TRBV13 and TRBJ1-4; no clear D gene. Germline loops: CDR1 PRHDT, CDR2 FYEKMQ (reference sequence). The CDR3 loop spans 15 amino acids. The V and J ends lost 1 base and 5 bases respectively, with 11 bases between them. CDR3 amino acids: CASSLAVVGNEKLFF. The CDR3 coding sequence is TGTGCCAGCAGCTTAGCCGTAGTGGGCAATGAAAAACTGTTTTTT.

The chain uses TRBV2 and TRBJ2-2, with a weak D call TRBD2 (5 bases). Trimming removed 9 bases at V and 5 bases at J, with 19 bases between. Germline CDR1 and CDR2: SNHLY and FYNNEI. This CDR3 spans 15 amino acids. In nucleotides, the CDR3 is TGTGCCAGTCTCTGGCGGACTCCTGGGACCGGGGAGCTGTTTTTT. It codes for CASLWRTPGTGELFF. The full variable domain, with the rest looked up from reference TRBV2 and TRBJ2-2, is EPEVTQTPSHQVTQMGQEVILRCVPISNHLYFYWYRQILGQKVEFLVSFYNNEISEKSEIFDDQFSVERPDGSNFTLKIRSTKLEDSAMYFCASLWRTPGTGELFFGEGSRLTVL.

This sequence joins TRBV9 and TRBJ2-3; TRBD1 is a possible D gene (6 bases). V was pared by 3 bases and J by 6 bases, with 17 bases between. This CDR3 comprises 15 residues. Per the germline V gene, CDR1 is SGDLS and CDR2 is YYNGEE. CDR3 residues: CASSGTGTSLDTQYF. For the CDR3, the DNA is TGTGCCAGCAGCGGAACCGGGACATCTCTGGATACGCAGTATTTT. The full variable domain, with the rest looked up from reference TRBV9 and TRBJ2-3, is DSGVTQTPKHLITATGQRVTLRCSPRSGDLSVYWYQQSLDQGLQFLIQYYNGEERAKGNILERFSAQQFPDLHSELNLSSLELGDSALYFCASSGTGTSLDTQYFGPGTRLTVL.